The TCR beta chain under discussion was sequenced for a study of T cells in Graves' hyperthyroidism and ophthalmopathy (dated by TCRdb to the late 2010s). Some background on the complete study: Peripheral blood samples were taken at initial diagnosis, before any treatment was given. TCR V-J signatures able to tell the groups apart were searched for in a discovery cohort of approximately 95 patients, of whom 43 had Graves' ophthalmopathy and roughly 57 had stable Graves' hyperthyroidism. Prospective prediction of ophthalmopathy was tested in an independent validation cohort of about 19 hyperthyroidism patients and 15 to 17 patients who later progressed to ophthalmopathy. For training and testing, the 100 or so patients in the discovery cohort were randomly divided in a 7:3 ratio. In addition, the study compared T-cell repertoires in thyroid tissue and in blood from roughly 6 Graves' hyperthyroidism patients. Following sampling, methimazole starting at 30 mg daily was given to hyperthyroidism patients, and high-dose intravenous methylprednisolone was given to ophthalmopathy patients. The paper reports TCR Vbeta CDR3 sequencing of approximately 140 peripheral blood samples: under 45 ophthalmopathy, fewer than 85 hyperthyroidism and around 17 progressor patients. The study at large found these results: Most expanded thyroid clonotypes (frequency above 0.001) were also detected in blood, a finding suggesting that blood repertoires may reflect thyroid immune responses. In validation, the model predicted progression to ophthalmopathy a median of approximately 6.3 months before onset, with 65% to 71% sensitivity and 72.22% specificity. No statistical method was used to set the sample size in advance, and investigators knew the group allocation. A 13 V-J signature model separated ophthalmopathy from stable hyperthyroidism, with just over 85% sensitivity and roughly 84% specificity in cross-validation and 80%/75% in testing.

This clonotype was observed many times. Its antigen remains unidentified. Nothing much larger sits one base from this clone, and base qualities are not available. The TCR beta CDR3 regions were amplified from the RNA transcripts. For the first round of RT-PCR on the TCR CDR3, the HTBI primer set was used together with the Qiagen OneStep RT-PCR kit. A second multiplex PCR round built the libraries, followed by size selection and purification. The libraries were sequenced on an Illumina HiSeq2000 using paired-end 100 bp reads. In the paper's pipeline: Raw data were processed with SOAPnuke, discarding reads with adapters, uncalled bases, mean Phred below 15, or no exact constant-primer or identifier match. High-quality paired reads were merged using COPE v1.2.5, and each unique nucleotide sequence was defined as a clonotype. Clonotypes were aligned to IMGT TRBV, TRBD and TRBJ reference segments using MiTCR v1.1. The analysis was restricted to V-J combinations with a frequency above 0.0001, which together covered 99.2% of the repertoires. The TCS score was defined as the ratio of F50 (clonal expansion) to E x V (chaos), calculated using BLOSUM62-based TCRdist between CDR3 peptides within each V-J. Welch's t-statistics and random forest reduced roughly 540 V-J features to 13, which were used in a naive Bayes classifier (R e1071). Using fastp trimming at Q25 and MiXCR clonotype assembly, TCRdb reanalyzed the public sequencing data and kept in-frame beta chains. Duplicate CDR3 protein sequences are folded into a single record with the most common DNA and genes. What appears here as the V and J calls and clone size reflects TCRdb's work, not the paper's. This sample lists fewer than 650,000 distinct CDR3 sequences; around 13% were detected once. The ten top clones hold approximately 15% of the sample.

The germline V gene provides CDR1 SNHLY and CDR2 FYNNEI. From its cysteine to its phenylalanine, the CDR3 spans 14 amino acids. Of all the DNA, just the CDR3 is kept, 42 bases in frame from base 1. Trimming leaves V shorter by 9 bases and J shorter by 0 bases, with the junction holding 2 bases beyond the gene matches. Graves' hyperthyroidism was defined as stable when no progression to ophthalmopathy occurred over 18 months of follow-up. The hyperthyroidism patients were between 18 and 65 years old and newly diagnosed, with a disease duration of less than 2 months. The study excluded patients with uncontrolled infections, other autoimmune diseases, pregnancy or lactation. Diagnoses were established on the basis of clinical symptoms, serum thyroxine and TRAb, thyroid ultrasound, and orbital computed tomography. PBMCs were separated from 10 ml of fresh peripheral blood using Ficoll-Paque density gradient centrifugation. Total RNA was extracted using Trizol reagent, and RNA quality was assessed on an Agilent 2100 Bioanalyzer.

The receptor was derived from a middle-aged woman with Graves' hyperthyroidism. Sequenced input: blood. In this chain, TRBV2 is recombined with TRBJ2-1, with 10 bases in between that match TRBD2. The CDR3 protein is CASVAGGSYNEQFF. The DNA sequence is given as TGTGCCAGTGTAGCGGGAGGCTCCTACAATGAGCAGTTCTTC.